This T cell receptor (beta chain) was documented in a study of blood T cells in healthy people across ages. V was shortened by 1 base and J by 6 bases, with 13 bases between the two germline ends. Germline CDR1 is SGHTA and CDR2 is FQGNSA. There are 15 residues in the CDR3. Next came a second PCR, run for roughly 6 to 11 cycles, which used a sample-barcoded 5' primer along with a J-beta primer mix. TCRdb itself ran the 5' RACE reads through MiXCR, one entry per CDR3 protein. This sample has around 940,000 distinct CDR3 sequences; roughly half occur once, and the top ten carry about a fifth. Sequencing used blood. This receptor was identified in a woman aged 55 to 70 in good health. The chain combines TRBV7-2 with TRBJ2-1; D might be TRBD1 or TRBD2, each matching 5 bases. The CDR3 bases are TGTGCCAGCAGCTTAGGTTTTGCAGGGAGCAATGAGCAGTTCTTC. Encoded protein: CASSLGFAGSNEQFF.